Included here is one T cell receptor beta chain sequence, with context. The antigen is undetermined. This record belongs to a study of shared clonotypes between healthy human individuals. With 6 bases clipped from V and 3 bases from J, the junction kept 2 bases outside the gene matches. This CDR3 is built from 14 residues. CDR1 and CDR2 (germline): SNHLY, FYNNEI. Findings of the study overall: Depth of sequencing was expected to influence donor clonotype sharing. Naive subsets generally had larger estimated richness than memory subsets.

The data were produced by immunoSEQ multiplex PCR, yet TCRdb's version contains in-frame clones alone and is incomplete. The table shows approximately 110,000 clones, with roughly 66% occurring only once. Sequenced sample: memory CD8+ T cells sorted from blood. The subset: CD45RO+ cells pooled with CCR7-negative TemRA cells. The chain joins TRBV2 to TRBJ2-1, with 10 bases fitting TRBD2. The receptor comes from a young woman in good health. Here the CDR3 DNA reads TGTGCCAGCAGGGGACTAGCGAACTACAATGAGCAGTTCTTC. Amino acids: CASRGLANYNEQFF. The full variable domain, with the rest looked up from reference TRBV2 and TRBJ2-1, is EPEVTQTPSHQVTQMGQEVILRCVPISNHLYFYWYRQILGQKVEFLVSFYNNEISEKSEIFDDQFSVERPDGSNFTLKIRSTKLEDSAMYFCASRGLANYNEQFFGPGTRLTVL.